Detailed here is one TCR beta chain. Clinical history as reported by participants underpinned cohort assignment. V lost 5 bases and J 5 bases, leaving 15 bases between the germline ends. Germline V gene sequence: CDR1 MNHEY, CDR2 SVGAGI. CDR3 length: 14 residues. Generated by immunoSEQ multiplex PCR, the TCRdb table keeps only in-frame clones and is missing some. The data contain under 500,000 clones, 87% of them seen just once; the ten biggest clones take up approximately 2%. These data are taken from a study of blood T cell repertoires in COVID-19. Study information: PBMCs, B-cell-depleted T cells, or T cells were the source of the cDNA or gDNA that made up the material.

This sequence originates from a woman under 30 with acute COVID-19. Sequencing was performed on PBMCs or T cells enriched from blood (not recorded which). The V and J genes are TRBV6-5 and TRBJ1-1, with D possibly TRBD1 on 6 matching bases. The DNA of the CDR3 is TGTGCCAGCAGTCAGATAACAGGGAAAACTGAAGCTTTCTTT. This gives the protein CASSQITGKTEAFF.